Included here is one TCR beta chain sequence, with context. The data were taken from a study of PD-L1 blockade in urothelial cancer. Study in general: The analyses of blood took place 3 weeks (second dose) and 6 weeks after treatment start.

The length of the CDR3 is 14 residues. Trimming left V 0 bases short and J 2 bases short, with 9 bases between. CDR1 SGHRS and CDR2 YFSETQ come from the germline V gene. Time point specified: pretreatment peripheral blood. Diagnoses among patients were locally advanced or metastatic urothelial carcinoma. Spiking of synthetic TCR analog templates was performed in each PCR. Produced via immunoSEQ multiplex PCR; TCRdb's table is partial and in-frame only. The sample includes tens of thousands of clones, 84% of them seen just once. The sequence came from a woman in her sixties or seventies with urothelial cancer. Material: PBMCs, obtained around atezolizumab (anti-PD-L1) treatment. The chain combines TRBV5-1 with TRBJ2-7; no clear D. The CDR3 region is CASSLVAEAYEQYF. CDR3 coding DNA: TGCGCCAGCAGCTTGGTGGCGGAAGCCTACGAGCAGTACTTC. The whole variable domain, filled in from reference TRBV5-1 and TRBJ2-7, reads KAGVTQTPRYLIKTRGQQVTLSCSPISGHRSVSWYQQTPGQGLQFLFEYFSETQRNKGNFPGRFSGRQFSNSRSEMNVSTLELGDSALYLCASSLVAEAYEQYFGPGTRLTVT.